The entry below gives a single TCR beta chain sequence along with its context. Its antigen is not known. Via CD45RO/CCR7/CD25/CD127/CD95/CD27, cells of the CD4+ naive, central memory, regulatory and stem cell-like memory subsets were sorted. Sequencing targeted expressed TCRB transcripts, as all isolated RNA had been reverse transcribed. TCRdb's copy holds only in-frame clones and misses some; the assay was immunoSEQ multiplex PCR. The sample includes a few hundred thousand clones, roughly 12% of them seen just once. The J segment lost 4 bases and the V segment lost 4 bases, leaving 8 bases of the junction unmatched. CDR3 length: 16 amino acids. Germline V gene data show CDR1 as SGHRS and CDR2 as YFSETQ. This record comes from a study of beta chain features in type 1 diabetes. Points from the study as a whole: When Type 1 diabetes patients were examined, their TCRB CDR3s proved moderately but significantly shorter in all four CD4+ subsets.

The TCR originated in a woman aged 18-35 years with type 1 diabetes. The sample was naive CD4+ T cells from blood. The gene calls are TRBV5-1 and TRBJ2-2; the match to TRBD2 covers 9 bases. CDR3 protein: CASSPGLAGGTGELFF. The DNA of the CDR3 is TGCGCCAGCAGCCCGGGACTAGCCGGGGGCACCGGGGAGCTGTTTTTT.